These 19 T cell receptor beta chains came from one sample sequenced in a study of cytomegalovirus exposure and HLA in healthy donors. The PCR was carried out with 60 Vbeta primers and 13 Jbeta primers. Sequenced by immunoSEQ multiplex PCR; TCRdb stores in-frame clones only, minus some. The sample lists 150,000 to 200,000 clones, around 80% seen once, with about 1% in the top ten. The source material was PBMCs. The receptors come from a woman in her forties in good health and CMV-seronegative.

This chain links TRBV19 with TRBJ1-1; a possible D gene is TRBD1 (6 bases). From germline, CDR1 is LNHDA and CDR2 SQIVND (reference sequence). Deletions cut 7 bases from V and 0 bases from J, with 21 bases between. There are 17 residues in the CDR3. In DNA form, the CDR3 reads TGTGCCAGTACTCCAATGGGTGGGGGGGCCGTGAACACTGAAGCTTTCTTT. Its translation is CASTPMGGGAVNTEAFF.

The J gene is TRBJ2-7, the V gene TRBV27; D may be TRBD2 (5 bases). The length of the CDR3 is 13 residues. Germline V lookup: CDR1 MNHEY, CDR2 SMNVEV (reference sequence). V lost 3 bases and J 3 bases, leaving 9 bases between the germline ends. DNA for the CDR3: TGTGCCAGCAGTTTCTATCGGGACTACGAGCAGTACTTC. As protein: CASSFYRDYEQYF.

The genes are TRBV30 and TRBJ2-3; D is undetermined. The CDR3 is made up of 11 amino acids. Germline V CDR1 and CDR2: GTSNPN, SVGIG (reference sequence). V was shortened by 1 base and J by 4 bases, with 3 bases between the two germline ends. Here the CDR3 reads CAWSGADTQYF. CDR3 DNA sequence: TGTGCCTGGAGTGGCGCAGATACGCAGTATTTT.

The chain links TRBV5-5 to TRBJ2-1; D may be TRBD2 (6 bases). The V gene lost 0 bases and the J gene lost 9 bases, with 16 bases spanning the gap. This CDR3 has 15 residues. Germline CDR1 reads SGHKS; CDR2 reads YYEKEE (reference sequence). The CDR3 nucleotides are TGTGCCAGCAGCTTGGGTGCCCGGGAGACTGGTGAGCAGTTCTTC. Translating gives CASSLGARETGEQFF.

This chain joins TRBV7-9 and TRBJ1-5, with D possibly matching TRBD1 (5 bases). The germline gives CDR1 SEHNR, CDR2 FQNEAQ (reference sequence). The length of the CDR3 is 14 residues. V lost 1 base and J 3 bases, leaving 7 bases between the germline ends. CDR3 region: CASSLEQDNQPQHF. Here the CDR3 DNA reads TGTGCCAGCAGCTTAGAACAGGACAATCAGCCCCAGCATTTT.

This clone was found a few times. The chain combines TRBV2 with TRBJ1-2; D remains ambiguous. Looked up from germline, CDR1 is SNHLY and CDR2 is FYNNEI. V lost 8 bases to trimming and J lost 2 bases, with 15 bases between them. This CDR3 spans 14 amino acids. The CDR3 protein is CASLLQYNNYGYTF. For the CDR3, the DNA is TGTGCCAGCTTGTTACAGTATAACAACTATGGCTACACCTTC.

The chain recombines TRBV5-1 with TRBJ2-7; tentatively, D is TRBD2 (5 bases). The CDR3 sequence is 14 residues long. CDR1 is SGHRS, CDR2 YFSETQ, per germline. The V and J ends lost 4 bases and 2 bases respectively, with 13 bases between them. The CDR3 sequence: CASSPEGSPYEQYF. The CDR3, as DNA: TGCGCCAGCAGCCCCGAGGGTTCCCCCTACGAGCAGTACTTC.

The V gene is TRBV29-1, the J gene TRBJ2-7; TRBD2 agrees at 10 bases. The CDR3 is 14 amino acids. Germline CDR1 is SQVTM and CDR2 is ANQGSEA. After removal of 7 bases from V and 0 bases from J, the junction contained 6 bases not matched to a gene. The CDR3 DNA follows: TGCAGCGCTACGGGACTAGCGAACTCCTACGAGCAGTACTTC. Protein: CSATGLANSYEQYF.

CDR3 bases: TGTGCCAGCAGCTTATCCCCTAGCGGTAGAGGCACAGATACGCAGTATTTT. This gives the protein CASSLSPSGRGTDTQYF. V and J are TRBV7-3 and TRBJ2-3; 7 bases align to TRBD2. V shed 2 bases, J shed 1 base, and the junction held 9 bases outside the gene matches. The CDR3 consists of 17 residues. Germline loops: CDR1 SGHTA, CDR2 FQGTGA.

The rearrangement links TRBV11-3 to TRBJ2-3, with TRBD1 matching over 7 bases. Unmatched junction bases numbered 8, after V lost 6 bases and J lost 2 bases. From germline, CDR1 is SGHNT and CDR2 YENEEA. CDR3 length: 15 residues. This CDR3 reads CASRLRGLTTDTQYF. In DNA, the CDR3 is TGTGCCAGCAGACTGAGGGGGCTTACCACAGATACGCAGTATTTT.

The rearrangement joins TRBV5-1 to TRBJ2-2; no clear D gene. Trimming left V 6 bases short and J 0 bases short, with 9 bases between. Per germline, CDR1 SGHRS and CDR2 YFSETQ. The CDR3 is 14 amino acids. DNA of the CDR3: TGCGCCAGCAAGGCAGACACGAACACCGGGGAGCTGTTTTTT. Translating gives CASKADTNTGELFF.

The rearrangement uses TRBV25-1 and TRBJ1-2; D possibly corresponds to TRBD1 (5 bases). The germline V gene encodes CDR1 MGHDK and CDR2 SYGVNS. V was pared by 0 bases and J by 8 bases, with 10 bases between. The CDR3 spans 13 residues. CDR3 sequence reads: CASSEYGGDGYTF. CDR3 DNA: TGTGCCAGCAGTGAATATGGGGGGGACGGCTACACCTTC.

V is TRBV11-2 and J is TRBJ2-4, with 9 bases fitting TRBD1. Per the germline V gene, CDR1 is SGHAT and CDR2 is FQNNGV. The CDR3 totals 18 residues. The trim removed 5 bases at V and 1 base at J, leaving 12 bases unmatched. CDR3 region: CASSPWTGVGSAKNIQYF. CDR3 sequence (DNA): TGTGCCAGCAGCCCCTGGACAGGGGTTGGGTCGGCCAAAAACATTCAGTACTTC. The complete variable domain, with remaining parts taken from reference TRBV11-2 and TRBJ2-4, reads EAGVAQSPRYKIIEKRQSVAFWCNPISGHATLYWYQQILGQGPKLLIQFQNNGVVDDSQLPKDRFSAERLKGVDSTLKIQPAKLEDSAVYLCASSPWTGVGSAKNIQYFGAGTRLSVL.

The chain is built from TRBV9 and TRBJ2-1; tentative D call: TRBD2 (7 bases). V lost 0 bases and J lost 10, with 14 bases in between. This CDR3 spans 14 amino acids. The germline gives CDR1 SGDLS, CDR2 YYNGEE. CDR3 region: CASSVARGPIEQFF. CDR3 in DNA: TGTGCCAGCAGCGTAGCGCGGGGGCCCATAGAGCAGTTCTTC.

This clone was seen just once. The chain couples TRBV29-1 to TRBJ2-5; 8 nucleotides line up with TRBD2. The junction had 6 bases not matched to a gene; V was cut back by 4 bases and J by 5 bases. Germline V gene data show CDR1 as SQVTM and CDR2 as ANQGSEA. This CDR3 spans 13 amino acids. The CDR3 region is CSVVSGSGETQYF. CDR3 nucleotides: TGCAGCGTTGTAAGCGGGAGCGGGGAGACCCAGTACTTC.

The CDR3 nucleotides are TGCGCCAGCAGCTTCTCGGGACAGGGGAACCACGAGCAGTACTTC. As protein: CASSFSGQGNHEQYF. The chain is built from TRBV5-1 and TRBJ2-7; 10 bases are shared with TRBD1. The V gene's germline CDR1 is SGHRS and CDR2 YFSETQ. The V gene end was trimmed by 2 bases and the J gene end by 5 bases; junction bases not matched to a gene: 7. The CDR3 is 15 amino acids.

V gene TRBV5-6 combines with J gene TRBJ2-7; D might be TRBD2 (6 bases). The V end lost 0 bases, the J end lost 4 bases, and 17 bases lay between the germline ends. The germline V gene encodes CDR1 SGHDT and CDR2 YYEEEE. This CDR3 is built from 16 residues. As DNA, the CDR3 is TGTGCCAGCAGCTTGGTCGGAGGACCCGGAGGGTACGAGCAGTACTTC. This encodes CASSLVGGPGGYEQYF. Full variable domain (missing parts from reference TRBV5-6 and TRBJ2-7): DAGVTQSPTHLIKTRGQQVTLRCSPKSGHDTVSWYQQALGQGPQFIFQYYEEEERQRGNFPDRFSGHQFPNYSSELNVNALLLGDSALYLCASSLVGGPGGYEQYFGPGTRLTVT.

The chain recombines TRBV5-1 with TRBJ2-5, with a weak D call TRBD1 (5 bases). The CDR3 has 13 residues. V lost 4 bases and J 5 bases, leaving 12 bases between the germline ends. CDR1 and CDR2 (germline): SGHRS, YFSETQ. CDR3 DNA sequence: TGCGCCAGCAGCGGGTGGGGCGCGGAGACCCAGTACTTC. It codes for CASSGWGAETQYF.

V gene TRBV7-2 combines with J gene TRBJ1-2; the D is unclear. Per germline, CDR1 SGHTA and CDR2 FQGNSA. This CDR3 has 14 amino acids. With 1 base removed from V and 3 bases from J, the gap between germline ends came to 9 bases. In nucleotides, the CDR3 is TGTGCCAGCAGCTTAGTACAGCCTTACTATGGCTACACCTTC. Translation gives CASSLVQPYYGYTF.